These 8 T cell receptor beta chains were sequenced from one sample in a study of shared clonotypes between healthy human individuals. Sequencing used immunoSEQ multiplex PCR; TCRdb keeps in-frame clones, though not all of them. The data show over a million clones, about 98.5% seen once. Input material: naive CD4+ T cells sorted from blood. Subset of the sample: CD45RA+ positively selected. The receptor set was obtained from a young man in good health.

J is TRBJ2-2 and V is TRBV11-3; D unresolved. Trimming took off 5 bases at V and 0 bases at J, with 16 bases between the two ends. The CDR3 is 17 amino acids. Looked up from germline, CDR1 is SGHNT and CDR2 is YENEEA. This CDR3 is CASSVTWGYTNTGELFF. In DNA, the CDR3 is TGTGCCAGCAGCGTCACGTGGGGTTATACGAACACCGGGGAGCTGTTTTTT.

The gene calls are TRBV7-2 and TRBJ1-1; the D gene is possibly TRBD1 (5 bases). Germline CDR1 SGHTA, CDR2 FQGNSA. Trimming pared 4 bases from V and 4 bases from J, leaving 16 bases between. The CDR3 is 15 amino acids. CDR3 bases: TGTGCCAGCAGCTCTTCTCCGGCCGGGGGCACTGAAGCTTTCTTT. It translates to CASSSSPAGGTEAFF.

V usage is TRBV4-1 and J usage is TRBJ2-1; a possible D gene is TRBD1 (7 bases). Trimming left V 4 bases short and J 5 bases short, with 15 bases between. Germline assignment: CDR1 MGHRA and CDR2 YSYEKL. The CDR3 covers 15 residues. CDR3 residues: CASSLAGGRNNEQFF. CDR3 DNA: TGCGCCAGCAGCCTCGCAGGGGGGAGAAACAATGAGCAGTTCTTC.

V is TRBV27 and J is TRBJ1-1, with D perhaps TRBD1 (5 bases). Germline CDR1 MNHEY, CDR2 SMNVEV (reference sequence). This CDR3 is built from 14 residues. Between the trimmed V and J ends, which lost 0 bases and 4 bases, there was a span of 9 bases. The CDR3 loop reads CASSLSRGFTEAFF. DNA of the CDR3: TGTGCCAGCAGTTTATCGAGGGGATTCACTGAAGCTTTCTTT.

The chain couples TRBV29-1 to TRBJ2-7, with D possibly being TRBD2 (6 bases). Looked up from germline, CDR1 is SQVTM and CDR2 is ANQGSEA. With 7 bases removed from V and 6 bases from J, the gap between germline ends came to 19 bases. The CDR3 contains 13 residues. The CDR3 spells CSGGKGLWVEQYF. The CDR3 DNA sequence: TGCAGCGGCGGGAAGGGCCTTTGGGTCGAGCAGTACTTC.

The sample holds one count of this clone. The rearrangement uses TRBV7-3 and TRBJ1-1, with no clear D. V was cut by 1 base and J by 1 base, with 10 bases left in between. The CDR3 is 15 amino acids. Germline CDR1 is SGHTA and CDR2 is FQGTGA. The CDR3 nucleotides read TGTGCCAGCAGCTTAATGGCGGCGACGAACACTGAAGCTTTCTTT. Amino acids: CASSLMAATNTEAFF.

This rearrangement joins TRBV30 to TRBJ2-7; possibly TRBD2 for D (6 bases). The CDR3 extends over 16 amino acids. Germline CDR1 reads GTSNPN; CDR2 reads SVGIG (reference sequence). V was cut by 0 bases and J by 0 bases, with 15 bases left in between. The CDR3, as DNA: TGTGCCTGGAGTGTAAGGATGGGGGGACCCTCCTACGAGCAGTACTTC. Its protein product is CAWSVRMGGPSYEQYF.

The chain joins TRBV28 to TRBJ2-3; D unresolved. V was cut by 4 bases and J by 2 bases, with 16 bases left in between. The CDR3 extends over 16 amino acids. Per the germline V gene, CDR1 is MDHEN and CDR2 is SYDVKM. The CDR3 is CASSSSVGQYTDTQYF. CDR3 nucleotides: TGTGCCAGCAGTTCCTCTGTTGGTCAATACACAGATACGCAGTATTTT.